Below, one T cell receptor beta chain is given with its context. Its specificity is not known. The read comes to an end 3 residues before the CDR3 does, leaving the germline J gene to fill in the end. The V gene's germline CDR1 is SEHNR and CDR2 FQNEAQ (reference sequence). The CDR3 runs to 13 residues. The sample comes from a study of T cells in women clearing cervical HPV infection. Study at large: Controls gave blood once infection was undetectable; cases at lesion identification. Study results and caveats: TRBV6-7 relative abundance averaged approximately 0.1% in cases and less than 0.2% in controls.

Produced via immunoSEQ multiplex PCR; TCRdb's table is partial and in-frame only. This table lists tens of thousands of clones. V and J are TRBV7-9 and TRBJ1-2; no reliable D call. Sequenced: blood buffy coat. This sequence was found in a woman between 18 and 69 years old with a cervical HPV16 infection that either progressed to CIN3+ or cleared (not recorded which). The covered CDR3 bases are TGTGCCAGCAGCTTAGGGCAGTACTACGAC. Residues: CASSLGQYYD. The full CDR3 is CASSLGQYYDYTF.